The TCR beta chain described here comes from a study of blood T cell repertoires in COVID-19. At the level of the study: Specimens from acute and convalescent COVID-19 originated in the United States, Italy and Spain.

V was pared by 4 bases and J by 3 bases, with 10 bases between. CDR1 is MDHEN and CDR2 is SYDVKM in the germline V gene. The CDR3 covers 13 residues. Sequencing used immunoSEQ multiplex PCR; TCRdb keeps in-frame clones, though not all of them. The repertoire holds under 250,000 clones, with 86% as singletons. Material: peripheral blood. The sequence was obtained from a man in his sixties with acute or convalescent COVID-19. The V call is TRBV28, the J call TRBJ2-7; D possibly corresponds to TRBD1 (6 bases). CDR3 sequence reads: CASSSPRGYEQYF. CDR3 DNA: TGTGCCAGCAGTTCCCCCAGGGGCTACGAGCAGTACTTC.